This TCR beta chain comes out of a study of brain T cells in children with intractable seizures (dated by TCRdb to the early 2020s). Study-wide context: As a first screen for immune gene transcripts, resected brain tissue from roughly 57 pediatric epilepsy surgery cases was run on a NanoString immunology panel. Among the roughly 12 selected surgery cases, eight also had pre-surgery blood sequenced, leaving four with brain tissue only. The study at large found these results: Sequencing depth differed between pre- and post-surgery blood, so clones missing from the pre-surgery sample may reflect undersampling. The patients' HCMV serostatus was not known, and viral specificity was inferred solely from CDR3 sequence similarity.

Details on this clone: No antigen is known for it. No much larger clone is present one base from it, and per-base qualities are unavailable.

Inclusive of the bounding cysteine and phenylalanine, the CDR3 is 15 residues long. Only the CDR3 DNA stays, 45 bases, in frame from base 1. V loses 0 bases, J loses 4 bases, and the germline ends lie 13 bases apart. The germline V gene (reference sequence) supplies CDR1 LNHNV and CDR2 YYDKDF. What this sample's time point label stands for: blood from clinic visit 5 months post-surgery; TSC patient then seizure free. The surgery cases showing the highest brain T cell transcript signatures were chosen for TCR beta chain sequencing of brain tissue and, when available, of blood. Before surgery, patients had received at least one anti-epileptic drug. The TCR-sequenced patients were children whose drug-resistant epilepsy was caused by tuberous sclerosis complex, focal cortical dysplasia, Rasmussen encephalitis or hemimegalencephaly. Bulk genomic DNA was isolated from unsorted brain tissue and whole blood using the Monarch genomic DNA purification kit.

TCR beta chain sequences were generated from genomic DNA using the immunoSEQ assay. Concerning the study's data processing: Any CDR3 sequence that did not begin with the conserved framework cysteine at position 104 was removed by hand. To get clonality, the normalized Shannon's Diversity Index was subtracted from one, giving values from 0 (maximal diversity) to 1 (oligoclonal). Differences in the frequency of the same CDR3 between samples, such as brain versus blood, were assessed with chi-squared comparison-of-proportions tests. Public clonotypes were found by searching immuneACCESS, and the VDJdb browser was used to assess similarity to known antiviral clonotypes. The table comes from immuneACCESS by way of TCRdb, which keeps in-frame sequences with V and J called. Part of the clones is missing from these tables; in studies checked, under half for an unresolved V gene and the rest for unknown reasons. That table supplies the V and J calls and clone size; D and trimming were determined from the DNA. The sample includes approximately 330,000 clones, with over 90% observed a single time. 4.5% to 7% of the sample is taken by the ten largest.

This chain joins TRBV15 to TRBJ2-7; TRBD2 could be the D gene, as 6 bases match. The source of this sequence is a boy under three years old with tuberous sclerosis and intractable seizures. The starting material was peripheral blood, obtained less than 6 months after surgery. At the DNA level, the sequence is TGTGCCACCAGCAGAGAGGGAGGAGGGGCATACGAGCAGTACTTC. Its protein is CATSREGGGAYEQYF.